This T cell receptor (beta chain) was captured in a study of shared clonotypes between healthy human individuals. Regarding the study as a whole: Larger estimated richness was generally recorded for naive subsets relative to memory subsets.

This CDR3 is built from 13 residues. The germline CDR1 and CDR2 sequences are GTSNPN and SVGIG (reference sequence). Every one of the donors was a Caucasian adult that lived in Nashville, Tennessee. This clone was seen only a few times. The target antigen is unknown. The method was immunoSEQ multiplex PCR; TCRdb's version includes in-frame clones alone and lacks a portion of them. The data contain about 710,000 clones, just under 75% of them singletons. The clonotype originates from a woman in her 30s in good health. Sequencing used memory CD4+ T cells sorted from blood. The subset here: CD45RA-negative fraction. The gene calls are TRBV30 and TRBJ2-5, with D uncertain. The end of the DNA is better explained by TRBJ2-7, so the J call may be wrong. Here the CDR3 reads CAWREGLGYEQYF. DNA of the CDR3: TGTGCCTGGAGGGAAGGGTTGGGCTACGAGCAGTACTTC.